This T cell receptor (beta chain) was found in a study of blood T cells in healthy people across ages. The wider study: About one barcoded beta molecule per two T cells came from capture by template switching.

This CDR3 spans 14 amino acids. Looked up from germline, CDR1 is SGDLS and CDR2 is YYNGEE. V lost 0 bases and J 0 bases, leaving 7 bases between the germline ends. General observations from the study: A greater number of naive CD4+ cells and higher diversity distinguished long-lived donors from aged donors.

Through a sample-barcoded 5' primer and a J-beta primer mix, a second PCR was run for roughly 6 to 12 cycles. TCRdb used MiXCR to reprocess the 5' RACE reads, holding one entry per CDR3 protein. The data contain approximately 1,700,000 distinct CDR3 sequences, roughly two fifths of them singletons. This clonotype was seen repeatedly, ten times or more. Its antigen is not identified. The extraction recovered at least 5.5 micrograms of total RNA per sample. Sequenced material: blood. This sequence originates from a human donor in good health. This chain connects TRBV9 to TRBJ2-7; D is undetermined. CDR3 residues: CASSVEASSYEQYF. CDR3 nucleotides: TGTGCCAGCAGCGTAGAGGCCAGCTCCTACGAGCAGTACTTC.